The clone carrying this T cell receptor beta chain came up a few times. Germline loops: CDR1 MNHEY, CDR2 SVGAGI. The CDR3 runs to 15 residues. The V end lost 0 bases, the J end lost 4 bases, and 12 bases lay between the germline ends. The table came from immunoSEQ multiplex PCR; TCRdb's copy has only in-frame clones and leaves some out. The sample lists about 84,000 clones; 65% to 85% were seen once. This sample was included in a study of blood T cell repertoires in COVID-19. Study-wide background: From T cells, B-cell-depleted T cells, or PBMCs came the material, which was cDNA or gDNA.

The specimen sequenced was peripheral blood. This TCR was recovered from a man aged 80 or over with active or convalescent COVID-19. V usage is TRBV6-5 and J usage is TRBJ1-1; no reliable D call. CDR3 sequence reads: CASSYSRGGSTEAFF. The DNA for the CDR3 is TGTGCCAGCAGTTACTCCCGAGGTGGGAGCACTGAAGCTTTCTTT.